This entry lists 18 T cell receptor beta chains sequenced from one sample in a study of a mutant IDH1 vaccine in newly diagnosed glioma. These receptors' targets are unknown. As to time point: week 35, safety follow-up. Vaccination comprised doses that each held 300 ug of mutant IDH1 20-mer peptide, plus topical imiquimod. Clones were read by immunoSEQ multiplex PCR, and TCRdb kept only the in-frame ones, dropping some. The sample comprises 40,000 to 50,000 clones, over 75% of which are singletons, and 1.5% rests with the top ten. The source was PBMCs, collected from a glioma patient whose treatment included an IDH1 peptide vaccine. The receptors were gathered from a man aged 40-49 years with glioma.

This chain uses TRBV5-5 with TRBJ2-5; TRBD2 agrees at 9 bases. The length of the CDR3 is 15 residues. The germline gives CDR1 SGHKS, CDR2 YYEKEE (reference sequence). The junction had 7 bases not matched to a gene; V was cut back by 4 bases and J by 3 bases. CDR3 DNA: TGTGCCAGCAGCAGGGGGACTAGCCTGGAAGAGACCCAGTACTTC. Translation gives CASSRGTSLEETQYF.

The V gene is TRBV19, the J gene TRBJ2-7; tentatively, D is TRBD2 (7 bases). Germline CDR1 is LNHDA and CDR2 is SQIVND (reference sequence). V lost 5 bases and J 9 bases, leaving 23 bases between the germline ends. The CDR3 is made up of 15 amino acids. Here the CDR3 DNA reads TGTGCCAGTAGTGGGAGGGACACCTGGCCTTCCGGGCAGTACTTC. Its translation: CASSGRDTWPSGQYF.

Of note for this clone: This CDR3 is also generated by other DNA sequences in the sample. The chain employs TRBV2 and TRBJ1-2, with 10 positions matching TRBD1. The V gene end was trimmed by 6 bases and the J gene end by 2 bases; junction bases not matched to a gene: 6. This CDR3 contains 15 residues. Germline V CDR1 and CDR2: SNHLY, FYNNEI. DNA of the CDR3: TGTGCCAGCAGGGGTAGGGGACAGGGGAACTATGGCTACACCTTC. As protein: CASRGRGQGNYGYTF.

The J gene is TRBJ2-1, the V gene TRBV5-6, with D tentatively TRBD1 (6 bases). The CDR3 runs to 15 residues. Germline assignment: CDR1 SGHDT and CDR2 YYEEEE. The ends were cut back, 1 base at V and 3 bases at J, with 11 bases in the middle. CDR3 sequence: CASSLYRAHYNEQFF. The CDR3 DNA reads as TGTGCCAGCAGCTTGTACAGGGCCCACTACAATGAGCAGTTCTTC.

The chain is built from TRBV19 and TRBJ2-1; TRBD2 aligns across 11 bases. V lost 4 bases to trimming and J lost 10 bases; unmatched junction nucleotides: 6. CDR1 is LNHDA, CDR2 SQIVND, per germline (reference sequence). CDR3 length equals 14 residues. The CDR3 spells CASSTASGRREQFF. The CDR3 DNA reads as TGTGCCAGTAGTACGGCTAGCGGGAGGCGGGAGCAGTTCTTC.

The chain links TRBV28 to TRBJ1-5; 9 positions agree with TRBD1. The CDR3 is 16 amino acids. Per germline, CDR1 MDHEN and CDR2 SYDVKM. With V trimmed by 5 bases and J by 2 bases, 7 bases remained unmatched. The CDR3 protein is CASSPPRTGGNQPQHF. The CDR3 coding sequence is TGTGCCAGCAGTCCCCCTCGGACAGGGGGCAATCAGCCCCAGCATTTT.

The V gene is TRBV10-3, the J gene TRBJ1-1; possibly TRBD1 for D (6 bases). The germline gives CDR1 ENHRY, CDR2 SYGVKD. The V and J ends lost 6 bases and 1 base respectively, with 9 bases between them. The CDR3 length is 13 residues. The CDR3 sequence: CAIRGHKNTEAFF. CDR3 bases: TGTGCCATCAGGGGACACAAGAACACTGAAGCTTTCTTT.

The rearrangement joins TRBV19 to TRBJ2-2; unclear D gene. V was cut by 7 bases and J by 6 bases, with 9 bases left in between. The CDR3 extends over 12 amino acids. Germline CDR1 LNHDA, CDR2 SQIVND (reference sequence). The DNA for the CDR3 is TGTGCCAGTAACCTTGGGGCCGGGGAGCTGTTTTTT. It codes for CASNLGAGELFF. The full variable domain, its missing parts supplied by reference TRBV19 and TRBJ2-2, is DGGITQSPKYLFRKEGQNVTLSCEQNLNHDAMYWYRQDPGQGLRLIYYSQIVNDFQKGDIAEGYSVSREKKESFPLTVTSAQKNPTAFYLCASNLGAGELFFGEGSRLTVL.

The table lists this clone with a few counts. DNA for the CDR3: TGCGCCAGCAGCTTAATAGACAGTAACTATGGCTACACCTTC. Its translation: CASSLIDSNYGYTF. V gene TRBV5-1 combines with J gene TRBJ1-2; possibly TRBD1 for D (5 bases). Per germline, CDR1 SGHRS and CDR2 YFSETQ. This CDR3 contains 14 residues. V was shortened by 2 bases and J by 1 base, with 9 bases between the two germline ends.

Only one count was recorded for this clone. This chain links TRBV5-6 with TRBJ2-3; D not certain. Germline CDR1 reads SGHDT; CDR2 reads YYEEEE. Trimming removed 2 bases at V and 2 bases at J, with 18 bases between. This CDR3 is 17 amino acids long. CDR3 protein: CASSLVSAMRFTDTQYF. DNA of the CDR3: TGTGCCAGCAGCTTAGTTTCAGCAATGAGGTTCACAGATACGCAGTATTTT.

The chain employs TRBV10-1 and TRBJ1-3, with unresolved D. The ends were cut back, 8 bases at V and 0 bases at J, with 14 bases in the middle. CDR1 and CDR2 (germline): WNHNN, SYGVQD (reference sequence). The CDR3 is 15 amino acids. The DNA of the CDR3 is TGCGCCAGCCGACGGTCAACCGACTCTGGAAACACCATATATTTT. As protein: CASRRSTDSGNTIYF.

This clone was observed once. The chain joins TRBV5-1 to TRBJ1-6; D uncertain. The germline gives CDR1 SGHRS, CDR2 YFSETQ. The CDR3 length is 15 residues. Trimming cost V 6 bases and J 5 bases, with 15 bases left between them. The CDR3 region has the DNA TGCGCCAGCAAAGAAGGGAACGATAATAATTCACCCCTCCACTTT. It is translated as CASKEGNDNNSPLHF. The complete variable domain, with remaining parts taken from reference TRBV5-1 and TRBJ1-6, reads KAGVTQTPRYLIKTRGQQVTLSCSPISGHRSVSWYQQTPGQGLQFLFEYFSETQRNKGNFPGRFSGRQFSNSRSEMNVSTLELGDSALYLCASKEGNDNNSPLHFGNGTRLTVT.

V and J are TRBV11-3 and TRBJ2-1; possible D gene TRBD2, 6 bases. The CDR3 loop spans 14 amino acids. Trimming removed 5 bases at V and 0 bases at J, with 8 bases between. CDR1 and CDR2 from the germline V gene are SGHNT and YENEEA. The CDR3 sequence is CASSPGSSYNEQFF. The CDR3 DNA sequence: TGTGCCAGCAGCCCCGGGAGCTCCTACAATGAGCAGTTCTTC.

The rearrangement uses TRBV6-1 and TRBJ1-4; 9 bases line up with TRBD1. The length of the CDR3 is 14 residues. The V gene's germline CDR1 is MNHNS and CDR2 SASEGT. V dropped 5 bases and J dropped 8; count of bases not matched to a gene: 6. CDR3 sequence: CASSQTGTGEKLFF. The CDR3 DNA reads TGTGCCAGCAGTCAAACCGGGACAGGGGAAAAACTGTTTTTT.

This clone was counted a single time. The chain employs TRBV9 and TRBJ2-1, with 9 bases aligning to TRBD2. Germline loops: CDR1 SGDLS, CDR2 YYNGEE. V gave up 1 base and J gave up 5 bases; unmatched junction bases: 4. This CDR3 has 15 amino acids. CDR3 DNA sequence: TGTGCCAGCAGCGTAATAGCGGGAGCGAACAATGAGCAGTTCTTC. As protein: CASSVIAGANNEQFF.

The CDR3 nucleotides read TGTGCCAGCAGCCCCCCGGCGTCCTACGAGCAGTACTTC. As protein: CASSPPASYEQYF. V usage is TRBV9 and J usage is TRBJ2-7; D ambiguous. The ends were cut back, 4 bases at V and 1 base at J, with 9 bases in the middle. This CDR3 has 13 amino acids. The germline V gene encodes CDR1 SGDLS and CDR2 YYNGEE.

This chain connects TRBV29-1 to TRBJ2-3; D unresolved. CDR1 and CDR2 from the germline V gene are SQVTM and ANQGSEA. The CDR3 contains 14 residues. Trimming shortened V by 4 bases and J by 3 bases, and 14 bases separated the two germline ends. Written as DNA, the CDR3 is TGCAGCGTTGTGATACTCTGGGTTACAGATACGCAGTATTTT. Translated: CSVVILWVTDTQYF.

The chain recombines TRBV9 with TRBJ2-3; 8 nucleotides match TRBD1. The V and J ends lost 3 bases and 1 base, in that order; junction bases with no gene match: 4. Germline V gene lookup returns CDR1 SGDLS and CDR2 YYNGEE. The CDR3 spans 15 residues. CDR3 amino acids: CASSAGGQGTDTQYF. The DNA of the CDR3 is TGTGCCAGCAGCGCTGGGGGACAGGGCACAGATACGCAGTATTTT. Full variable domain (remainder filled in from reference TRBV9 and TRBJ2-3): DSGVTQTPKHLITATGQRVTLRCSPRSGDLSVYWYQQSLDQGLQFLIQYYNGEERAKGNILERFSAQQFPDLHSELNLSSLELGDSALYFCASSAGGQGTDTQYFGPGTRLTVL.